The sample holds many counts of the clone carrying this TCR beta chain. Its antigen is not known. This specimen belongs to a study of Graves' ophthalmopathy and Graves' hyperthyroidism. In the study overall: Upon initial diagnosis and before any treatment, peripheral blood was collected. The study's findings and limits: Appearing in blood as well were most expanded thyroid clonotypes above 0.001 frequency. Forecasting of ophthalmopathy progression by the model achieved less than 71% sensitivity and 72.22% specificity. Stable hyperthyroidism and ophthalmopathy were told apart by a 13-signature model, which achieved just over 85% sensitivity and around 77% specificity.

From RNA, the CDR3 regions of TCR beta chains were amplified and sequenced. The first round was an RT-PCR with HTBI primers, and the second round was a multiplex PCR. Each CDR3 protein gets one entry after TCRdb re-called the multiplex PCR reads with MiXCR. This repertoire shows around 600,000 distinct CDR3 sequences, about 38% found once; its top ten account for around 3.3%. Trimming pared 5 bases from V and 10 bases from J, leaving 21 bases between. Germline V gives CDR1 LNHDA, CDR2 SQIVND (reference sequence). The CDR3 is 15 residues long. Material: peripheral blood. The chain carries TRBV19 and TRBJ1-3; D uncertain. This clonotype was obtained from an adult man with Graves' ophthalmopathy. CDR3 sequence (DNA): TGTGCCAGTAGTCTCGAGCGGCACGCGATGGGGACCATATATTTT. As protein: CASSLERHAMGTIYF.